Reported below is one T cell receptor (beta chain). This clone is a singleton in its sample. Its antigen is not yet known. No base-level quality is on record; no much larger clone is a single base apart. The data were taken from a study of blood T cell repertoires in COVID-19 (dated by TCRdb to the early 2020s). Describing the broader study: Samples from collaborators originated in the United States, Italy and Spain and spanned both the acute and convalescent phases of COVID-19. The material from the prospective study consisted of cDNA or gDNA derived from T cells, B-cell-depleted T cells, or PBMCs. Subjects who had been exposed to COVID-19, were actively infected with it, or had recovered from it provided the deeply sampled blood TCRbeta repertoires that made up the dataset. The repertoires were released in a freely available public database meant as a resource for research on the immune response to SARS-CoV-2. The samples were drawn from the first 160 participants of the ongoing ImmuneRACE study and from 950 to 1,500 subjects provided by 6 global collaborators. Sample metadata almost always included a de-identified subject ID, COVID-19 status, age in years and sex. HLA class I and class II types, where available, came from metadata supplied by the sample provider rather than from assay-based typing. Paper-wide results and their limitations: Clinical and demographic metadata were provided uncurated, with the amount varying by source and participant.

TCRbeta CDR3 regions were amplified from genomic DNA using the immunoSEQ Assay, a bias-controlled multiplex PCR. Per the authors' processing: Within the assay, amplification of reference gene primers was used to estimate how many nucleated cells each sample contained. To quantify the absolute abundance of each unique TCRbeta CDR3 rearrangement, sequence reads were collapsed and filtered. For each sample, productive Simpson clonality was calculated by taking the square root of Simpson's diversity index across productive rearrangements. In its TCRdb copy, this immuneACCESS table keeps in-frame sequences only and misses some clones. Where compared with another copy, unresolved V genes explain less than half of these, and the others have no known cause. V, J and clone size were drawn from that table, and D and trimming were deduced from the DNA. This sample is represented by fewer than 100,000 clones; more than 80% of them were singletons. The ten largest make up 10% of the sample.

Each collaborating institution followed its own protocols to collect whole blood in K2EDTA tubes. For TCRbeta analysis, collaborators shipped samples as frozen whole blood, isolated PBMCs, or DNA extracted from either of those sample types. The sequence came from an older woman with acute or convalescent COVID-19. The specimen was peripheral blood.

This receptor carries the CDR3 CASSRQGVVTEAFF. The nucleotides are TGTGCCAGCAGCCGTCAGGGCGTAGTCACTGAAGCTTTCTTT. This receptor chain uses TRBV3-1 (or the pseudogene TRBV3-2) and TRBJ1-1; TRBD1 is a possible D gene, resting on 5 matching bases. The germline V gene encodes CDR1 LGHDT and CDR2 YNNKEL (reference sequence). V loses 4 bases of germline sequence and J loses 4 bases, and the interval between the two ends is 13 bases. The CDR3 holds 14 amino acids from the cysteine to the phenylalanine. Only the CDR3 portion is preserved as DNA: 42 bases, with reading frame beginning at the first base.